Below, 7 T cell receptor beta chains from the same sample are listed, as sequenced in a study of cytomegalovirus exposure and HLA in healthy donors. The PCR used 60 Vbeta and 13 Jbeta primers. Profiling relied on immunoSEQ multiplex PCR, and the TCRdb table lists in-frame clones only, not all of them. The sample comprises 94,000 or so clones, 70% to 85% of which are singletons, and 8% to 10% rests with the top ten. Sequencing input: PBMCs. These receptors originate from a man aged 55 to 69 in good health and CMV-seronegative.

The chain links TRBV5-6 to TRBJ1-2, with 8 bases lining up with TRBD1. Germline loops: CDR1 SGHDT, CDR2 YYEEEE. This CDR3 has 14 amino acids. V trimming: 0 bases; J trimming: 8 bases; junction bases outside the gene matches: 6. DNA for the CDR3: TGTGCCAGCAGCTTGGAGTACAGGGGGAGAGGCTACACCTTC. Translated, it gives CASSLEYRGRGYTF.

The chain is built from TRBV7-2 and TRBJ2-3, with 8 bases that match TRBD2. In germline, CDR1 is SGHTA, CDR2 FQGNSA. The CDR3 runs 14 residues. V lost 5 bases to trimming and J lost 7 bases; unmatched junction nucleotides: 8. The CDR3 region has the DNA TGTGCCAGCAGCCCCGCCGGGACTAGTCATACGCAGTATTTT. It specifies CASSPAGTSHTQYF.

The CDR3 region has the DNA TGCGCCAGCAGCCAAGATTTCGGGGGGTTGACCCATGAAGCTTTCTTT. It translates to CASSQDFGGLTHEAFF. The chain links TRBV4-3 to TRBJ1-1, with TRBD1 as a possible D gene (5 bases). CDR3 length: 16 residues. V gave up 0 bases and J gave up 7 bases, with 18 bases separating them. Looked up from germline, CDR1 is LGHNA and CDR2 is YSLEER.

This clone was seen a handful of times. The gene calls are TRBV5-4 and TRBJ2-3, with a tentative D call TRBD1 (6 bases). The CDR3 spans 16 residues. Trimming left V 4 bases short and J 6 bases short, with 21 bases between. The germline CDR1 and CDR2 sequences are SGHNT and YYREEE (reference sequence). The CDR3 sequence: CASSPGTRPIRDTQYF. Written as DNA, the CDR3 is TGTGCCAGCAGCCCCGGGACAAGGCCTATTCGGGATACGCAGTATTTT.

The chain is built from TRBV5-1 and TRBJ2-1; D is perhaps TRBD2 (5 bases). CDR3 length equals 15 residues. The germline V and J ends were trimmed by 2 bases and 2 bases, with 11 bases remaining between them. The germline gives CDR1 SGHRS, CDR2 YFSETQ. The CDR3 DNA reads as TGCGCCAGCAGCTTCGGGGATGGCACCTACAATGAGCAGTTCTTC. Its protein is CASSFGDGTYNEQFF. The full variable domain, with the rest looked up from reference TRBV5-1 and TRBJ2-1, is KAGVTQTPRYLIKTRGQQVTLSCSPISGHRSVSWYQQTPGQGLQFLFEYFSETQRNKGNFPGRFSGRQFSNSRSEMNVSTLELGDSALYLCASSFGDGTYNEQFFGPGTRLTVL.

This chain links TRBV6-1 with TRBJ2-5; TRBD1 matches 8 bases. The ends lost 6 bases at V and 5 bases at J; junction bases unmatched: 8. This CDR3 contains 14 residues. Germline V gene sequence: CDR1 MNHNS, CDR2 SASEGT. CDR3 protein: CASSQSGGWETQYF. The DNA of the CDR3 is TGTGCCAGCAGCCAGTCAGGGGGCTGGGAGACCCAGTACTTC.

This clone was counted once. Here the CDR3 reads CSGDSSDGGYTF. For the CDR3, the DNA is TGCAGCGGGGACAGTTCGGATGGTGGCTACACCTTC. The genes are TRBV29-1 and TRBJ1-2, with 7 bases identical to TRBD1. Germline V gene lookup returns CDR1 SQVTM and CDR2 ANQGSEA. This CDR3 contains 12 residues. V shed 7 bases, J shed 7 bases, and the junction held 9 bases outside the gene matches.